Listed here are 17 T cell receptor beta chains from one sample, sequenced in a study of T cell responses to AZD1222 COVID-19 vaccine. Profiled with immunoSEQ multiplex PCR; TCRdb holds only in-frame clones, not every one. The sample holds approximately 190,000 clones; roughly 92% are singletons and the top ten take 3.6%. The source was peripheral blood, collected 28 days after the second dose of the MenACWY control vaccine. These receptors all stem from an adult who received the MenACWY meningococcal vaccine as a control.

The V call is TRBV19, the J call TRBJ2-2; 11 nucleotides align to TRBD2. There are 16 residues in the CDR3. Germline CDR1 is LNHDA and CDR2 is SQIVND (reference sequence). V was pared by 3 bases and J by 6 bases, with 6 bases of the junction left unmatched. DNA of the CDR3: TGTGCCAGTAGTATGTCACTAGCGGGAGTATCCGGGGAGCTGTTTTTT. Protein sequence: CASSMSLAGVSGELFF.

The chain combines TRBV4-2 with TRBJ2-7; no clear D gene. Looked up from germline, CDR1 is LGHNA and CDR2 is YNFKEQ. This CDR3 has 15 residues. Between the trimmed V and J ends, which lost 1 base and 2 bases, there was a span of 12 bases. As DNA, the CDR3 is TGTGCCAGCAGCCAAGGGGAAGGCGGTACCTACGAGCAGTACTTC. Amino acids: CASSQGEGGTYEQYF.

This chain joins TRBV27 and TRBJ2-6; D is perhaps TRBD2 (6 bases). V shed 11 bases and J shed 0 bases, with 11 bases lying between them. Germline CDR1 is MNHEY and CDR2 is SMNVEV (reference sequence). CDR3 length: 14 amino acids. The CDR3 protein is CASRGISGANVLTF. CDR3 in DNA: TGTGCCTCCCGGGGGATCTCTGGGGCCAACGTCCTGACTTTC.

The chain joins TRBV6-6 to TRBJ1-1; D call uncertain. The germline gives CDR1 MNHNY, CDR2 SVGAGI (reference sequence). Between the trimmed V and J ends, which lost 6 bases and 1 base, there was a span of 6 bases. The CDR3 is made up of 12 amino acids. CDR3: CASRGSNTEAFF. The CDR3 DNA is TGTGCCAGCAGGGGGTCGAACACTGAAGCTTTCTTT.

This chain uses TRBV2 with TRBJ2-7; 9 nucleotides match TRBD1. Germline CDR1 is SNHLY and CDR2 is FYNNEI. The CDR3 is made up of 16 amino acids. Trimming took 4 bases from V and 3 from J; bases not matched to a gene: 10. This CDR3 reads CASSGTRDRAFYEQYF. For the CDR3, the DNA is TGTGCCAGCAGTGGAACTCGGGACAGGGCCTTCTACGAGCAGTACTTC.

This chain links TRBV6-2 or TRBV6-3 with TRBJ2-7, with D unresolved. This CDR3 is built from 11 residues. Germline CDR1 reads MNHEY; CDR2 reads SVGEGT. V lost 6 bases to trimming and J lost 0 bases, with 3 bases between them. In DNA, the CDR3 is TGTGCCAGCAGCCCCTCCTACGAGCAGTACTTC. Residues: CASSPSYEQYF.

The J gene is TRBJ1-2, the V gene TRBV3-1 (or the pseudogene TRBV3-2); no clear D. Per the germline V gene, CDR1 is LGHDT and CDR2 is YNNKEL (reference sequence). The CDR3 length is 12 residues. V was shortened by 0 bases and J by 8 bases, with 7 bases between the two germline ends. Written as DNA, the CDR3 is TGTGCCAGCAGCCAAGATGAAAGGGGCTACACCTTC. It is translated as CASSQDERGYTF.

CDR3 region: CASRPTSGPPTDTQYF. The DNA of the CDR3 is TGCGCCAGCAGGCCGACTAGCGGACCTCCCACAGATACGCAGTATTTT. This sequence joins TRBV5-1 and TRBJ2-3, with TRBD2 matching over 9 bases. This CDR3 region has 16 residues. From germline, CDR1 is SGHRS and CDR2 YFSETQ. V was pared by 5 bases and J by 2 bases, with 9 bases of the junction left unmatched.

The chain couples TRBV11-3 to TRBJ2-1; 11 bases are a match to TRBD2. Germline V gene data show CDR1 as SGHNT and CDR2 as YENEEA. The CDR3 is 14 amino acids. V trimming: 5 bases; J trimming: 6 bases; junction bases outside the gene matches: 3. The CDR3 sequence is CASSRGLAGNEQFF. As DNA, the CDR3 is TGTGCCAGCAGCCGAGGACTAGCGGGCAATGAGCAGTTCTTC. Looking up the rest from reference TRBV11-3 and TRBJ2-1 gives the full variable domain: EAGVVQSPRYKIIEKKQPVAFWCNPISGHNTLYWYLQNLGQGPELLIRYENEEAVDDSQLPKDRFSAERLKGVDSTLKIQPAELGDSAVYLCASSRGLAGNEQFFGPGTRLTVL.

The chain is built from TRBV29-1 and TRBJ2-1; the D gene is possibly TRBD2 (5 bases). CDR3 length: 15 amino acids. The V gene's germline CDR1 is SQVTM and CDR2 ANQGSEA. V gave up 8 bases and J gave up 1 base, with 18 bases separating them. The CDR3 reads CSSRLSGGSYNEQFF. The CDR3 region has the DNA TGCAGCTCCCGCCTGTCCGGCGGGTCCTACAATGAGCAGTTCTTC.

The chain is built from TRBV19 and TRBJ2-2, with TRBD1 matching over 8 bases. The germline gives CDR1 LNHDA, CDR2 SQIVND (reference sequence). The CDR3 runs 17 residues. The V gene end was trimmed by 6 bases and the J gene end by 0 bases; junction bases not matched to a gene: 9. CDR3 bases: TGTGCCAGTAGCATTGACAGGGGATATGCGAACACCGGGGAGCTGTTTTTT. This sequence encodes CASSIDRGYANTGELFF.

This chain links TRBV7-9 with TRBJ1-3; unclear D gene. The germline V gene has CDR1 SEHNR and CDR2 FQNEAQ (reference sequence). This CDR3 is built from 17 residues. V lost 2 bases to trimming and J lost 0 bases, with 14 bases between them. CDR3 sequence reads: CASSLTRETRSGNTIYF. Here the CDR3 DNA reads TGTGCCAGCAGCTTAACCCGGGAGACCCGCTCTGGAAACACCATATATTTT.

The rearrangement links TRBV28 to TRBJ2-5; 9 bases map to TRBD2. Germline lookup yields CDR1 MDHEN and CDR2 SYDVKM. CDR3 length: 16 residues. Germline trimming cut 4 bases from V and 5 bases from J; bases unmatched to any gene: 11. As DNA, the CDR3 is TGTGCCAGCAGTTCTGGTGCTAGCGGGATGTCGGAGACCCAGTACTTC. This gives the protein CASSSGASGMSETQYF.

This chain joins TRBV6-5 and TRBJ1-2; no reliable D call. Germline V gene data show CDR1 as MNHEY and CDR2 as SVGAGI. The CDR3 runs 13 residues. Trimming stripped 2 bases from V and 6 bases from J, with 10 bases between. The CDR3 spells CASSYGEKDGYTF. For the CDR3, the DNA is TGTGCCAGCAGTTACGGAGAAAAGGATGGCTACACCTTC.

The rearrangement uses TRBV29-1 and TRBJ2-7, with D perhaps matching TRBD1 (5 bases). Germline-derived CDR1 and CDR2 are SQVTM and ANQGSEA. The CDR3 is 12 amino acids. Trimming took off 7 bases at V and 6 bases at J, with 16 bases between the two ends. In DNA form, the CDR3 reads TGCAGCGCTCAGGCCGGCAGGGCCGAGCAGTACTTC. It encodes CSAQAGRAEQYF.

This CDR3 reads CASSLVRGDTGELFF. In DNA form, the CDR3 reads TGTGCCAGCAGTTTAGTCCGGGGAGACACCGGGGAGCTGTTTTTT. This rearrangement joins TRBV6-2 or TRBV6-3 to TRBJ2-2; possibly TRBD2 for D (5 bases). The CDR3 runs to 15 residues. The germline V and J ends were trimmed by 4 bases and 3 bases, with 12 bases remaining between them. Germline loops: CDR1 MNHEY, CDR2 SVGEGT.

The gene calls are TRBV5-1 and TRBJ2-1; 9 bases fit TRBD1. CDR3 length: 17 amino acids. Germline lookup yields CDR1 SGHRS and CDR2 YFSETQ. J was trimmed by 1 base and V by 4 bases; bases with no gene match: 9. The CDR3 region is CASSPRGQGMSYNEQFF. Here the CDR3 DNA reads TGCGCCAGCAGCCCGCGGGGACAGGGAATGTCCTACAATGAGCAGTTCTTC. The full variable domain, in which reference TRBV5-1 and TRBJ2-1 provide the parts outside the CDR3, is KAGVTQTPRYLIKTRGQQVTLSCSPISGHRSVSWYQQTPGQGLQFLFEYFSETQRNKGNFPGRFSGRQFSNSRSEMNVSTLELGDSALYLCASSPRGQGMSYNEQFFGPGTRLTVL.